The next 20 T cell receptor beta chains were all read from a single sample in a study of identical twins. TCRdb reprocessed the 5' RACE reads with MiXCR, giving one entry per CDR3 protein. Here the sample spans approximately 600,000 distinct CDR3 sequences, approximately 10% being singletons. A further study also used this sample, focusing on yellow fever vaccine responses in identical twins.

What was sequenced was PBMCs. All receptors derive from a woman younger than 30 in good health.

This clonotype was counted at least ten times. The chain joins TRBV4-3 to TRBJ1-1; 7 bases agree with TRBD1. Germline CDR1 and CDR2: LGHNA and YSLEER. The CDR3 is made up of 15 amino acids. V lost 1 base to trimming and J lost 7 bases; unmatched junction nucleotides: 9. DNA of the CDR3: TGCGCCAGCAGCCAAGGGGCAGGGGGAATTGGTGAAGCTTTCTTT. Protein product: CASSQGAGGIGEAFF.

This clonotype was seen more than once but under ten times. V gene TRBV11-1 combines with J gene TRBJ2-1, with TRBD1 as a possible D gene (6 bases). The CDR3 is 14 amino acids. V was cut by 7 bases and J by 4 bases, with 14 bases left in between. Germline loops: CDR1 SGHAT, CDR2 FQDESV (reference sequence). The CDR3 DNA is TGTGCCAGCAAACAGCCAGGGGTGTACAATGAGCAGTTCTTC. Its protein is CASKQPGVYNEQFF. Combining the CDR3 with reference TRBV11-1 and TRBJ2-1 gives the whole variable domain EAEVAQSPRYKITEKSQAVAFWCDPISGHATLYWYRQILGQGPELLVQFQDESVVDDSQLPKDRFSAERLKGVDSTLKIQPAELGDSAMYLCASKQPGVYNEQFFGPGTRLTVL.

This clonotype was counted only a few times. This chain links TRBV28 with TRBJ2-1; TRBD2 agrees at 10 bases. The CDR3 extends over 18 amino acids. Germline-derived CDR1 and CDR2 are MDHEN and SYDVKM. The V gene end was trimmed by 3 bases and the J gene end by 9 bases; junction bases not matched to a gene: 17. In DNA form, the CDR3 reads TGTGCCAGCAGTTTCCCCCCTAGCGGGGGCCCCAATTGGGTTGAGCAGTTCTTC. Residues: CASSFPPSGGPNWVEQFF.

This clonotype has just a few counts. The chain joins TRBV20-1 to TRBJ2-1; 9 bases are a match to TRBD2. The CDR3 sequence is 17 residues long. Trimming removed 3 bases from V and 2 bases from J; junction bases left unmatched: 11. Germline V gene sequence: CDR1 DFQATT, CDR2 SNEGSKA (reference sequence). The CDR3: CSARIAGGPRTYNEQFF. In DNA form, the CDR3 reads TGCAGTGCTAGGATCGCGGGAGGGCCTAGGACCTACAATGAGCAGTTCTTC.

The chain employs TRBV27 and TRBJ1-1, with 8 positions matching TRBD1. Germline V gene lookup returns CDR1 MNHEY and CDR2 SMNVEV (reference sequence). After removal of 4 bases from V and 7 bases from J, the junction contained 8 bases not matched to a gene. The CDR3 is 14 residues long. In DNA form, the CDR3 reads TGTGCCAGCAGTTCGGGACGACAGGGGCTTGAAGCTTTCTTT. Its translation is CASSSGRQGLEAFF.

This clonotype was counted a few times. V and J are TRBV19 and TRBJ2-1; tentatively, D is TRBD1 (6 bases). V was cut by 7 bases and J by 2 bases, with 12 bases left in between. The length of the CDR3 is 14 residues. Germline V gives CDR1 LNHDA, CDR2 SQIVND (reference sequence). The CDR3 sequence: CASTGDTAYNEQFF. In nucleotides, the CDR3 is TGTGCCAGTACCGGGGACACCGCCTACAATGAGCAGTTCTTC.

This clonotype was detected only a few times. Written as DNA, the CDR3 is TGCAGCGCAGGGAATACTCAAGAGACCCAGTACTTC. Protein: CSAGNTQETQYF. The chain uses TRBV29-1 and TRBJ2-5; D possibly corresponds to TRBD1 (5 bases). CDR3 length: 12 amino acids. Germline V gene sequence: CDR1 SQVTM, CDR2 ANQGSEA. Deletions cut 7 bases from V and 2 bases from J, with 11 bases between.

This clonotype was observed many times. The chain employs TRBV6-2 or TRBV6-3 and TRBJ2-7; no reliable D call. Trimming removed 6 bases at V and 2 bases at J, with 8 bases between. The CDR3 is 12 amino acids. Germline V CDR1 and CDR2: MNHEY, SVGEGT. DNA of the CDR3: TGTGCCAGCAGCCCCTGGACCTACGAGCAGTACTTC. It encodes CASSPWTYEQYF.

This clonotype has just a few counts. The V and J genes are TRBV7-9 and TRBJ2-3; D uncertain. The V gene lost 4 bases and the J gene lost 4 bases, with 21 bases spanning the gap. The CDR3 totals 17 residues. Germline CDR1 SEHNR, CDR2 FQNEAQ (reference sequence). In nucleotides, the CDR3 is TGTGCCAGCAGCTCACGAGACGACCCTTCAGGAGCAGATACGCAGTATTTT. Translating gives CASSSRDDPSGADTQYF. The full variable domain, rest sourced from reference TRBV7-9 and TRBJ2-3, is DTGVSQNPRHKITKRGQNVTFRCDPISEHNRLYWYRQTLGQGPEFLTYFQNEAQLEKSRLLSDRFSAERPKGSFSTLEIQRTEQGDSAMYLCASSSRDDPSGADTQYFGPGTRLTVL.

This clonotype has just a few counts. CDR3 nucleotide sequence: TGTGCCAGCAGTCCCCTCTTGGATACCGGGGAGCTGTTTTTT. Its translation: CASSPLLDTGELFF. This chain uses TRBV25-1 with TRBJ2-2; D uncertain. V was clipped by 5 bases and J by 5 bases, with 12 bases between them. Germline loops: CDR1 MGHDK, CDR2 SYGVNS. The CDR3 totals 14 residues.

The rearrangement uses TRBV5-6 and TRBJ1-1, with a weak D call TRBD1 (5 bases). The CDR3 loop spans 15 amino acids. Germline values: CDR1 SGHDT, CDR2 YYEEEE. Trimming stripped 0 bases from V and 4 bases from J, with 13 bases between. CDR3 protein: CASSLDQGIVTEAFF. In DNA, the CDR3 is TGTGCCAGCAGCTTGGATCAGGGCATTGTCACTGAAGCTTTCTTT.

In this sample, this clonotype turned up a few times. The chain uses TRBV18 and TRBJ2-2; TRBD1 aligns across 10 bases. The CDR3 spans 15 residues. After removal of 5 bases from V and 3 bases from J, the junction contained 3 bases not matched to a gene. Germline CDR1 KGHSH, CDR2 LQKENI. CDR3 in amino acids: CASSVTGGDTGELFF. CDR3 bases: TGTGCCAGCTCAGTGACAGGGGGCGACACCGGGGAGCTGTTTTTT.

This clonotype was detected ten times or more. This CDR3 is CSARDLAGPSYNEQFF. In DNA, the CDR3 is TGCAGTGCTAGAGACCTAGCGGGGCCCTCCTACAATGAGCAGTTCTTC. V gene TRBV20-1 combines with J gene TRBJ2-1, with 9 nucleotides matching TRBD2. The junction had 3 bases not matched to a gene; V was cut back by 0 bases and J by 0 bases. CDR1 DFQATT and CDR2 SNEGSKA come from the germline V gene (reference sequence). This CDR3 spans 16 amino acids.

This clonotype was recorded at least ten times. The chain joins TRBV4-3 to TRBJ2-3, with 13 positions matching TRBD2. J lost 4 bases, V lost 3 bases, and 1 base had no gene match. The CDR3 contains 15 residues. The V gene's germline CDR1 is LGHNA and CDR2 YSLEER. CDR3 in DNA: TGCGCCAGCAGCCAGACTAGCGGGAGGTCAGATACGCAGTATTTT. Its protein is CASSQTSGRSDTQYF.

This clonotype appeared many times. This chain joins TRBV27 and TRBJ2-5; D perhaps matches TRBD2 (6 bases). The ends were cut back, 6 bases at V and 2 bases at J, with 13 bases in the middle. The length of the CDR3 is 14 residues. Germline V lookup: CDR1 MNHEY, CDR2 SMNVEV (reference sequence). The CDR3 region is CASRRLERQETQYF. DNA for the CDR3: TGTGCCAGCAGAAGACTAGAGAGGCAAGAGACCCAGTACTTC.

This clonotype was recorded a few times. The chain carries TRBV10-3 and TRBJ2-7; D uncertain. The CDR3 length is 11 residues. Trimming pared 6 bases from V and 4 bases from J, leaving 7 bases between. Germline lookup yields CDR1 ENHRY and CDR2 SYGVKD. CDR3 sequence reads: CAIRDLYEQYF. As DNA, the CDR3 is TGTGCCATCAGGGATCTTTACGAGCAGTACTTC.

This clonotype has more than one count but fewer than ten. The chain uses TRBV7-9 and TRBJ2-1, with D tentatively TRBD2 (6 bases). The germline V gene has CDR1 SEHNR and CDR2 FQNEAQ (reference sequence). Between the trimmed V and J ends, which lost 11 bases and 0 bases, there was a span of 14 bases. The CDR3 length is 14 residues. In DNA form, the CDR3 reads TGTGCCGGGAACACCGGGAGCTCCTACAATGAGCAGTTCTTC. Its translation: CAGNTGSSYNEQFF.

The table lists this clonotype with a few counts. The rearrangement joins TRBV5-1 to TRBJ2-5, with TRBD1 identical over 7 bases. The V segment lost 2 bases and the J segment 5 bases; nucleotides outside the gene matches: 9. Germline assignment: CDR1 SGHRS and CDR2 YFSETQ. The CDR3 sequence is 15 residues long. The CDR3 region has the DNA TGCGCCAGCAGCTTATTGATGACAGGGATCGAGACCCAGTACTTC. This gives the protein CASSLLMTGIETQYF.

This clonotype was observed a handful of times. This rearrangement joins TRBV12-3 or TRBV12-4 to TRBJ2-7; TRBD1 is a possible D gene (6 bases). The CDR3 runs 15 residues. Trimming removed 1 base from V and 7 bases from J, with 17 bases in between. CDR3 DNA: TGTGCCAGCAGTTTAGTGACAGGTTCCCAGAGGGAGCAGTACTTC. Encoded protein: CASSLVTGSQREQYF.

V gene TRBV5-1 combines with J gene TRBJ2-5, with TRBD2 as a possible D gene (6 bases). Germline CDR1 SGHRS, CDR2 YFSETQ. V shed 4 bases and J shed 3 bases, with 10 bases lying between them. CDR3 length: 13 amino acids. CDR3 DNA: TGCGCCAGCAGCGTGTCGGGGGAAGAGACCCAGTACTTC. Its translation: CASSVSGEETQYF.